This TCR beta chain was recovered during a study of blood T cell repertoires in COVID-19. Study context: Sources were T cells, B-cell-depleted T cells, or PBMCs; the material itself was cDNA or gDNA.

Assay: immunoSEQ multiplex PCR; the TCRdb copy retains only in-frame clones and omits some. The sample consists of over 200,000 clones, roughly 89% of them appearing once. From germline, CDR1 is SGHAT and CDR2 FQNNGV. The CDR3 is 15 amino acids. Trimming left V 0 bases short and J 4 bases short, with 12 bases between. Participant reports of clinical history set cohort assignment. The V and J genes are TRBV11-2 and TRBJ1-1; D possibly corresponds to TRBD1 (5 bases). Specimen: PBMCs or T cells enriched from blood (not recorded which). This TCR derives from a young man with acute COVID-19. CDR3 residues: CASSLDTSGGTEAFF. CDR3 sequence (DNA): TGTGCCAGCAGCTTAGATACATCGGGGGGCACTGAAGCTTTCTTT.